This T cell receptor beta chain emerged from a study of CD8 T cell repertoires and HIV-1 epitope variants. Study summary: Twenty-five autologous and known Gag and Nef epitope variant peptides each stimulated T cells separately. Autologous T cell-negative cells served as antigen-presenting cells in equal numbers. An uncultured baseline aliquot held 1M T cells. Findings and caveats of the study: Roughly nine TCR beta clonotypes were antigen-specific, 5 to 7 apparently recognizing autologous or escape variants.

The table came from immunoSEQ multiplex PCR; TCRdb's copy has only in-frame clones and leaves some out. Altogether more than 2,000 clones are present, about 65% being singletons, with the ten largest covering around 43%. Between the trimmed V and J ends, which lost 6 bases and 6 bases, there was a span of 17 bases. Germline lookup yields CDR1 GTSNPN and CDR2 SVGIG (reference sequence). The CDR3 contains 13 residues. Concerning this clone itself: Antigen specificity is unknown.

This rearrangement joins TRBV30 to TRBJ2-5, with TRBD1 as a possible D gene (6 bases). Sequences were obtained from cultured CD8+ T cells derived from PBMCs. The source is a male donor with HIV. CDR3 sequence: CACKTQWGQTQYF. The CDR3 nucleotides read TGTGCCTGTAAAACGCAATGGGGGCAGACCCAGTACTTC.